Shown below are 21 T cell receptor beta chains from a single sample sequenced in a study of cytomegalovirus exposure and HLA in healthy donors. This PCR relied on a set of 60 Vbeta primers and 13 Jbeta primers. Some clones are missing from TCRdb's copy, which holds only in-frame ones; the method was immunoSEQ multiplex PCR. The table records roughly 260,000 clones, almost 85% of them present only once. Material for sequencing was PBMCs. These receptors were obtained from a woman aged 40 to 50 in good health and CMV-seropositive.

V is TRBV7-8 and J is TRBJ2-3; 10 nucleotides align to TRBD2. Germline values: CDR1 SGHVS, CDR2 FQNEAQ. The CDR3 has 17 residues. Unmatched junction bases numbered 10, after V lost 5 bases and J lost 2 bases. In DNA form, the CDR3 reads TGTGCCAGCAGCGGAACGATTAGCGGGAGGCCCACAGATACGCAGTATTTT. Amino acids: CASSGTISGRPTDTQYF.

The chain joins TRBV6-5 to TRBJ2-3; D remains unclear. V lost 2 bases and J lost 0, with 9 bases in between. The CDR3 contains 15 residues. Per germline, CDR1 MNHEY and CDR2 SVGAGI. The CDR3 loop reads CASSYLMSSTDTQYF. The CDR3 region has the DNA TGTGCCAGCAGTTACCTAATGTCTAGCACAGATACGCAGTATTTT.

J is TRBJ1-4 and V is TRBV19; D is unclear. V shed 4 bases and J shed 5 bases, with 11 bases lying between them. This CDR3 region has 14 residues. Germline CDR1 reads LNHDA; CDR2 reads SQIVND (reference sequence). CDR3 sequence: CASSKTGSNEKLFF. Written as DNA, the CDR3 is TGTGCCAGTAGTAAAACCGGGTCCAATGAAAAACTGTTTTTT.

The CDR3 is CASSTQASLYGYTF. In DNA form, the CDR3 reads TGTGCCAGCAGTACACAGGCTTCCCTTTATGGCTACACCTTC. The chain is built from TRBV6-5 and TRBJ1-2, with D possibly TRBD1 on 5 matching bases. This CDR3 region has 14 residues. The germline CDR1 and CDR2 sequences are MNHEY and SVGAGI. The V gene lost 5 bases and the J gene lost 5 bases, with 15 bases spanning the gap.

This rearrangement joins TRBV6-4 to TRBJ2-6; possibly TRBD2 for D (6 bases). The CDR3 is made up of 14 amino acids. Trimming left V 7 bases short and J 4 bases short, with 11 bases between. Germline values: CDR1 MRHNA, CDR2 SNTAGT. CDR3 sequence reads: CASKEGAGANVLTF. CDR3 DNA: TGTGCCAGCAAGGAGGGTGCCGGGGCCAACGTCCTGACTTTC.

This rearrangement joins TRBV5-1 to TRBJ1-2; no clear D. The germline gives CDR1 SGHRS, CDR2 YFSETQ. Trimming stripped 5 bases from V and 4 bases from J, with 18 bases between. This CDR3 spans 15 amino acids. CDR3 sequence: CASRYDTPRGYGYTF. The CDR3 region has the DNA TGCGCCAGCAGATACGACACCCCTCGGGGCTATGGCTACACCTTC.

The chain employs TRBV11-1 and TRBJ2-1, with 11 nucleotides matching TRBD2. The CDR3 has 13 residues. V shed 5 bases and J 10 bases; nucleotides not matched to a gene: 4. CDR1 is SGHAT, CDR2 FQDESV, per germline (reference sequence). The CDR3 DNA follows: TGTGCCAGCAGCCAAGGGACTAGCGGCGAGCAGTTCTTC. Amino acids: CASSQGTSGEQFF.

There are a few counts of this clone. The rearrangement links TRBV28 to TRBJ2-7; weak D call: TRBD1 (6 bases). Germline V CDR1 and CDR2: MDHEN, SYDVKM. The length of the CDR3 is 13 residues. Deletions cut 2 bases from V and 5 bases from J, with 10 bases between. The CDR3 sequence: CASSLTTGDEQYF. The CDR3 coding sequence is TGTGCCAGCAGTTTAACGACAGGTGACGAGCAGTACTTC.

The chain is built from TRBV4-1 and TRBJ2-3; D gene ambiguous. Trimming took off 0 bases at V and 1 base at J, with 5 bases between the two ends. The CDR3 length is 14 residues. Looked up from germline, CDR1 is MGHRA and CDR2 is YSYEKL. CDR3 DNA sequence: TGCGCCAGCAGCCAAGACTACGGCACAGATACGCAGTATTTT. It specifies CASSQDYGTDTQYF.

Here the CDR3 reads CASSQVGLAVTDTQYF. CDR3 DNA sequence: TGTGCCAGCAGCCAAGTTGGACTAGCGGTAACAGATACGCAGTATTTT. The chain has TRBV4-2 and TRBJ2-3; 10 nucleotides line up with TRBD2. J was trimmed by 3 bases and V by 1 base; bases with no gene match: 4. This CDR3 region has 16 residues. Germline V gene sequence: CDR1 LGHNA, CDR2 YNFKEQ.

The genes are TRBV7-2 and TRBJ2-1; 12 nucleotides line up with TRBD2. Per germline, CDR1 SGHTA and CDR2 FQGNSA. V was pared by 5 bases and J by 0 bases, with 5 bases of the junction left unmatched. The CDR3 covers 17 residues. The CDR3 coding sequence is TGTGCCAGCAGCCGCCGACTAGCGGGGGTCTCCTACAATGAGCAGTTCTTC. It yields the protein CASSRRLAGVSYNEQFF.

The chain uses TRBV28 and TRBJ2-7; 7 bases align to TRBD2. V lost 8 bases and J lost 3; bases outside the gene matches: 13. The length of the CDR3 is 15 residues. Germline lookup yields CDR1 MDHEN and CDR2 SYDVKM. The CDR3 DNA sequence: TGTGCCAGCGCCGCGGTCACAGCGGGGAACTACGAGCAGTACTTC. Amino acids: CASAAVTAGNYEQYF.

The V gene is TRBV5-1, the J gene TRBJ2-1, with 7 positions matching TRBD1. The CDR3 is 15 amino acids. Germline V gene sequence: CDR1 SGHRS, CDR2 YFSETQ. V lost 0 bases, J lost 5 bases, and 5 bases stayed unmatched. CDR3 protein: CASSLESGGDNEQFF. The CDR3 nucleotides read TGCGCCAGCAGCTTGGAGTCAGGGGGAGACAATGAGCAGTTCTTC.

The chain joins TRBV13 to TRBJ2-7, with D tentatively TRBD2 (6 bases). Germline values: CDR1 PRHDT, CDR2 FYEKMQ (reference sequence). The CDR3 runs 14 residues. V gave up 5 bases and J gave up 1 base, with 12 bases separating them. Written as DNA, the CDR3 is TGTGCCAGCAGCCGACTAGTTCCTTCCTACGAGCAGTACTTC. Amino acids: CASSRLVPSYEQYF.

The gene calls are TRBV2 and TRBJ1-2; TRBD1 is a possible D gene (5 bases). Trimming took off 0 bases at V and 6 bases at J, with 14 bases between the two ends. This CDR3 region has 15 residues. From germline, CDR1 is SNHLY and CDR2 FYNNEI. CDR3 DNA sequence: TGTGCCAGCAGTGAAGCGGACATAACTTCGGATGGCTACACCTTC. Encoded protein: CASSEADITSDGYTF.

The chain is built from TRBV5-4 and TRBJ2-3; the match to TRBD2 covers 11 bases. This CDR3 region has 20 residues. CDR1 is SGHNT and CDR2 is YYREEE in the germline V gene (reference sequence). V shed 4 bases, J shed 0 bases, and the junction held 16 bases outside the gene matches. The CDR3 DNA follows: TGTGCCAGCAGCGGAACCGGGACACGAACTAGCGGGAGAAGCACAGATACGCAGTATTTT. Its translation is CASSGTGTRTSGRSTDTQYF.

CDR3 nucleotide sequence: TGTGCCAGCAAGTTCCTAGCGGATGCGAACACCGGGGAGCTGTTTTTT. Translation: CASKFLADANTGELFF. The rearrangement links TRBV6-6 to TRBJ2-2, with 7 bases matching TRBD2. Germline V gene lookup returns CDR1 MNHNY and CDR2 SVGAGI (reference sequence). The CDR3 extends over 16 amino acids. Germline trimming cut 7 bases from V and 0 bases from J; bases unmatched to any gene: 8.

V usage is TRBV28 and J usage is TRBJ1-3; a possible D gene is TRBD1 (5 bases). V was shortened by 5 bases and J by 0 bases, with 14 bases between the two germline ends. This CDR3 is built from 16 residues. Germline V gene data show CDR1 as MDHEN and CDR2 as SYDVKM. CDR3 protein: CASSLPTVSSGNTIYF. CDR3 coding DNA: TGTGCCAGCAGTCTCCCGACAGTCAGCTCTGGAAACACCATATATTTT.

This clone was seen once. The rearrangement links TRBV2 to TRBJ1-2, with 11 bases that match TRBD1. CDR3 length: 15 residues. The germline V gene encodes CDR1 SNHLY and CDR2 FYNNEI. Germline trimming cut 0 bases from V and 5 bases from J; bases unmatched to any gene: 2. CDR3 residues: CASSEAGTGGYGYTF. The CDR3, as DNA: TGTGCCAGCAGTGAAGCCGGGACAGGGGGGTATGGCTACACCTTC.

This sequence joins TRBV7-9 and TRBJ1-2, with D possibly matching TRBD1 (5 bases). Germline-derived CDR1 and CDR2 are SEHNR and FQNEAQ (reference sequence). The CDR3 sequence is 14 residues long. V gave up 8 bases and J gave up 6 bases, with 19 bases separating them. The CDR3 region is CASATPDKANGYTF. DNA for the CDR3: TGTGCCAGCGCGACGCCGGACAAGGCGAATGGCTACACCTTC.

The chain joins TRBV19 to TRBJ1-5, with TRBD1 matching over 9 bases. Germline CDR1 is LNHDA and CDR2 is SQIVND (reference sequence). The junction had 13 bases not matched to a gene; V was cut back by 8 bases and J by 5 bases. The CDR3 contains 16 residues. The CDR3 reads CASSGQGISFDQPQHF. CDR3 bases: TGTGCCAGTTCGGGACAGGGAATTAGCTTTGATCAGCCCCAGCATTTT.